These 32 T cell receptor beta chains were sequenced from one sample in a study of cytomegalovirus exposure and HLA in healthy donors. Both 60 Vbeta primers and 13 Jbeta primers went into the PCR. Data came from immunoSEQ multiplex PCR; TCRdb stores just in-frame clones and leaves some out. The data hold 60,000 to 80,000 clones, with approximately 75% observed a single time. What was sequenced was PBMCs. All receptors derive from a woman in her twenties or thirties in good health and CMV-seronegative.

The chain couples TRBV29-1 to TRBJ2-2; 11 nucleotides line up with TRBD2. Losses at the gene ends were 6 bases for V and 8 bases for J; bases not matched to a gene: 5. The CDR3 runs 13 residues. From germline, CDR1 is SQVTM and CDR2 ANQGSEA. The CDR3 DNA follows: TGCAGCGTCTTACTAGCGGGAGTGGGGGAGCTGTTTTTT. This codes for CSVLLAGVGELFF.

This chain joins TRBV6-5 and TRBJ2-5; possibly TRBD1 for D (5 bases). The J call may be incorrect, as the DNA end agrees better with TRBJ2-7. Germline V lookup: CDR1 MNHEY, CDR2 SVGAGI. The length of the CDR3 is 15 residues. CDR3: CASSRNSDSSYEQYF. DNA of the CDR3: TGTGCCAGCAGCCGAAATTCCGACAGCTCCTACGAGCAGTACTTC.

The sample holds a few counts of this clone. This rearrangement joins TRBV6-6 to TRBJ1-3, with D perhaps matching TRBD1 (6 bases). CDR1 MNHNY and CDR2 SVGAGI come from the germline V gene (reference sequence). Trimming took off 6 bases at V and 0 bases at J, with 6 bases between the two ends. The CDR3 has 13 amino acids. Here the CDR3 reads CASRDSSGNTIYF. The DNA for the CDR3 is TGTGCCAGCAGGGACAGCTCTGGAAACACCATATATTTT.

The chain combines TRBV29-1 with TRBJ1-1; the D gene is possibly TRBD1 (5 bases). V dropped 6 bases and J dropped 7 bases, with 15 bases sitting between them. Germline-derived CDR1 and CDR2 are SQVTM and ANQGSEA. The CDR3 covers 12 residues. The CDR3 coding sequence is TGCAGCGTATCAGGGATAACGGTTGAAGCTTTCTTT. This sequence encodes CSVSGITVEAFF.

This chain joins TRBV7-2 and TRBJ1-2, with 8 positions matching TRBD1. The length of the CDR3 is 14 residues. The trim removed 7 bases at V and 5 bases at J, leaving 9 bases unmatched. Germline V gives CDR1 SGHTA, CDR2 FQGNSA. This chain's CDR3 is CASTPDREAYGYTF. The CDR3 coding sequence is TGTGCCAGCACCCCGGACAGGGAGGCTTATGGCTACACCTTC.

The chain employs TRBV21-1 and TRBJ1-1; the D call TRBD1 from the table was never checked on the DNA. TRBV21-1 is described as a pseudogene. The CDR3 is 18 amino acids. In nucleotides, the CDR3 is TGTGCCAGCAGCAAACCCTCAAATGAGGGGGTTTGGAACACTGAAGCTTTCTTT. Translation gives CASSKPSNEGVWNTEAFF.

The chain has TRBV21-1 and TRBJ1-2; the table's D gene call, TRBD1, was not cross checked with the DNA. TRBV21-1 is given as a pseudogene. This CDR3 comprises 17 residues. The DNA for the CDR3 is TGTGCCAGCAGCAAAGACTTACATGGGACACCTAACTATGGCTACACCTTC. Its translation is CASSKDLHGTPNYGYTF.

The chain combines TRBV29-1 with TRBJ1-3; D is uncertain. This CDR3 is 12 amino acids long. Germline lookup yields CDR1 SQVTM and CDR2 ANQGSEA. The germline V and J ends were trimmed by 5 bases and 1 base, with 6 bases remaining between them. This CDR3 is CSVQYSGNTIYF. CDR3 nucleotides: TGCAGCGTTCAGTATTCTGGAAACACCATATATTTT.

This chain uses TRBV27 with TRBJ2-2; possible D gene TRBD1, 5 bases. In germline, CDR1 is MNHEY, CDR2 SMNVEV (reference sequence). Trimming stripped 5 bases from V and 6 bases from J, with 10 bases between. The CDR3 covers 13 residues. The CDR3 spells CASSPGIPGELFF. The CDR3 coding sequence is TGTGCCAGCAGTCCAGGGATTCCCGGGGAGCTGTTTTTT.

The genes are TRBV5-6 and TRBJ2-1; TRBD2 matches at 11 bases. CDR3 length equals 16 residues. J gave up 5 bases and V 4 bases, and 8 bases lay outside the gene matches. Germline CDR1 reads SGHDT; CDR2 reads YYEEEE. This CDR3 reads CASSALLAGVNNEQFF. The CDR3 DNA reads as TGTGCCAGCAGCGCTTTACTAGCGGGAGTAAACAATGAGCAGTTCTTC.

This clone appeared a few times. The rearrangement uses TRBV6-5 and TRBJ2-7; TRBD1 might be the D (5 bases). CDR1 MNHEY and CDR2 SVGAGI come from the germline V gene. V was cut by 0 bases and J by 3 bases, with 6 bases left in between. The CDR3 has 13 amino acids. As DNA, the CDR3 is TGTGCCAGCAGTTACTCCCAGGGCTACGAGCAGTACTTC. Amino acid sequence: CASSYSQGYEQYF.

This chain uses TRBV19 with TRBJ1-4; D possibly corresponds to TRBD1 (6 bases). The CDR3 is 21 residues long. Between the trimmed V and J ends, which lost 5 bases and 0 bases, there was a span of 28 bases. CDR1 is LNHDA, CDR2 SQIVND, per germline (reference sequence). The DNA for the CDR3 is TGTGCCAGTAGTCCCCGGGACAATAAGGGTAGGGCCCCTCCAACTAATGAAAAACTGTTTTTT. Translated, it gives CASSPRDNKGRAPPTNEKLFF.

The chain employs TRBV6-4 and TRBJ1-1; 7 bases map to TRBD1. The CDR3 is 15 residues long. The germline V gene has CDR1 MRHNA and CDR2 SNTAGT. V lost 3 bases and J lost 1; bases outside the gene matches: 5. The chain's CDR3 is CASSEEGATNTEAFF. The CDR3 DNA is TGTGCCAGCAGTGAAGAGGGGGCGACGAACACTGAAGCTTTCTTT.

The chain is built from TRBV27 and TRBJ1-5; 11 nucleotides match TRBD1. The V gene end was trimmed by 4 bases and the J gene end by 4 bases; junction bases not matched to a gene: 6. This CDR3 spans 16 amino acids. CDR1 is MNHEY, CDR2 SMNVEV, per germline (reference sequence). The CDR3 loop reads CASSYGTGGPNQPQHF. DNA of the CDR3: TGTGCCAGCAGTTATGGGACAGGGGGGCCTAATCAGCCCCAGCATTTT.

V usage is TRBV19 and J usage is TRBJ2-7, with TRBD2 identical over 13 bases. CDR1 is LNHDA and CDR2 is SQIVND in the germline V gene (reference sequence). There are 15 residues in the CDR3. The V segment lost 4 bases and the J segment 0 bases; nucleotides outside the gene matches: 0. CDR3 in amino acids: CASSRTSGSSYEQYF. In nucleotides, the CDR3 is TGTGCCAGTAGTAGGACTAGCGGGAGCTCCTACGAGCAGTACTTC.

The rearrangement joins TRBV2 to TRBJ2-1; 12 positions agree with TRBD2. Trimming removed 9 bases from V and 4 bases from J; junction bases left unmatched: 4. Germline assignment: CDR1 SNHLY and CDR2 FYNNEI. The CDR3 runs to 14 residues. Here the CDR3 reads CASPTSGSYNEQFF. The CDR3 DNA reads as TGTGCCAGTCCGACTAGCGGGAGTTACAATGAGCAGTTCTTC.

CDR3 sequence (DNA): TGTGCCTGGAGTACCGCAGGGCCCTACGAGCAGTACTTC. Protein: CAWSTAGPYEQYF. The chain joins TRBV30 to TRBJ2-7, with a weak D call TRBD1 (5 bases). The CDR3 totals 13 residues. Germline V gene sequence: CDR1 GTSNPN, CDR2 SVGIG (reference sequence). V was clipped by 2 bases and J by 2 bases, with 10 bases between them.

This clone was detected a few times. The rearrangement joins TRBV9 to TRBJ1-2, with TRBD1 as a possible D gene (6 bases). There are 15 residues in the CDR3. Germline lookup yields CDR1 SGDLS and CDR2 YYNGEE. V shed 3 bases and J shed 0 bases, with 12 bases lying between them. The CDR3 region has the DNA TGTGCCAGCAGCGCCCAGGGGCGGGCTAACTATGGCTACACCTTC. It encodes CASSAQGRANYGYTF.

The gene calls are TRBV2 and TRBJ2-7; 7 bases match TRBD1. The trim removed 6 bases at V and 4 bases at J, leaving 6 bases unmatched. CDR1 and CDR2 from the germline V gene are SNHLY and FYNNEI. The CDR3 is 13 amino acids. CDR3 protein: CASRSIRGYEQYV. In nucleotides, the CDR3 is TGTGCCAGCAGGTCCATCAGGGGGTACGAGCAGTACGTC.

CDR3 coding DNA: TGTGCCAGCAGCTTAGGACTAGACAATGAGCAGTTCTTC. Translation: CASSLGLDNEQFF. The V gene is TRBV7-9, the J gene TRBJ2-1, with TRBD2 as a possible D gene (6 bases). Germline V lookup: CDR1 SEHNR, CDR2 FQNEAQ (reference sequence). The CDR3 is made up of 13 amino acids. The V gene lost 1 base and the J gene lost 5 bases, with 6 bases spanning the gap.

The V gene is TRBV27, the J gene TRBJ2-3; D possibly corresponds to TRBD2 (5 bases). Germline values: CDR1 MNHEY, CDR2 SMNVEV (reference sequence). This CDR3 comprises 13 residues. V was shortened by 5 bases and J by 6 bases, with 12 bases between the two germline ends. CDR3 in DNA: TGTGCCAGCAGTAAGCAGAGGGTTGATACGCAGTATTTT. As protein: CASSKQRVDTQYF.

V gene TRBV5-1 combines with J gene TRBJ2-5, with 10 nucleotides matching TRBD2. The CDR3 covers 15 residues. Germline V lookup: CDR1 SGHRS, CDR2 YFSETQ. V lost 4 bases, J lost 2 bases, and 5 bases stayed unmatched. The CDR3 reads CASSTWTSGQETQYF. The CDR3 DNA sequence: TGCGCCAGCAGCACCTGGACTAGCGGACAAGAGACCCAGTACTTC.

This clone has just a few counts. The J gene is TRBJ1-1, the V gene TRBV5-4, with 8 bases matching TRBD1. After removal of 3 bases from V and 2 bases from J, the junction contained 12 bases not matched to a gene. The CDR3 covers 17 residues. From germline, CDR1 is SGHNT and CDR2 YYREEE (reference sequence). The CDR3 coding sequence is TGTGCCAGCAGCTGGCCAGGGGGCGTAAGAGGTAACACTGAAGCTTTCTTT. Its protein is CASSWPGGVRGNTEAFF.

The rearrangement uses TRBV29-1 and TRBJ2-5, with D hard to call. Germline CDR1 and CDR2: SQVTM and ANQGSEA. The V end was cut by 4 bases, the J end by 2 bases, with 14 bases between. The CDR3 extends over 14 amino acids. Written as DNA, the CDR3 is TGCAGCGTTGTATCTTTGGCCAAGCAAGAGACCCAGTACTTC. Amino acids: CSVVSLAKQETQYF.

The V gene is TRBV6-5, the J gene TRBJ2-5; D gene unclear. Germline V CDR1 and CDR2: MNHEY, SVGAGI. CDR3 length: 15 residues. The ends were cut back, 5 bases at V and 4 bases at J, with 17 bases in the middle. Here the CDR3 reads CASSQPSPGGETQYF. CDR3 coding DNA: TGTGCCAGCAGTCAACCTAGTCCGGGTGGAGAGACCCAGTACTTC.

The chain combines TRBV6-1 with TRBJ2-7; no definite D call. The length of the CDR3 is 13 residues. Germline loops: CDR1 MNHNS, CDR2 SASEGT. Trimming cost V 4 bases and J 0 bases, with 7 bases left between them. The CDR3 nucleotides are TGTGCCAGCAGTGTACACAGCTCCTACGAGCAGTACTTC. Translated: CASSVHSSYEQYF.

This chain connects TRBV7-9 to TRBJ2-3; 11 nucleotides agree with TRBD2. The germline CDR1 and CDR2 sequences are SEHNR and FQNEAQ (reference sequence). CDR3 length equals 18 residues. Unmatched junction bases numbered 14, after V lost 6 bases and J lost 3 bases. The CDR3 sequence is CASRRNLTSGRRTDTQYF. In DNA form, the CDR3 reads TGTGCCAGCAGGCGTAATCTTACTAGCGGGAGACGAACAGATACGCAGTATTTT.

The chain recombines TRBV6-5 with TRBJ1-1, with a tentative D call TRBD1 (5 bases). V shed 0 bases and J shed 3 bases, with 11 bases lying between them. The CDR3 extends over 15 amino acids. CDR1 and CDR2 (germline): MNHEY, SVGAGI. DNA of the CDR3: TGTGCCAGCAGTTACTCGATATGGGGGGACACTGAAGCTTTCTTT. Translating it yields CASSYSIWGDTEAFF.

The chain links TRBV27 to TRBJ2-3, with 7 bases fitting TRBD1. Germline V gene lookup returns CDR1 MNHEY and CDR2 SMNVEV (reference sequence). The CDR3 loop spans 14 amino acids. Losses at the gene ends were 3 bases for V and 6 bases for J; bases not matched to a gene: 6. The CDR3 coding sequence is TGTGCCAGCAGTTTTTACGGGACAGCTGATACGCAGTATTTT. Translating it yields CASSFYGTADTQYF.

The rearrangement joins TRBV9 to TRBJ2-3; 10 bases map to TRBD2. The CDR3 is 18 residues long. After removal of 0 bases from V and 2 bases from J, the junction contained 9 bases not matched to a gene. Germline loops: CDR1 SGDLS, CDR2 YYNGEE. The CDR3 DNA reads TGTGCCAGCAGCGTAGAGGCTAGCGGGAGTGGATACACAGATACGCAGTATTTT. Protein sequence: CASSVEASGSGYTDTQYF.

The gene calls are TRBV30 and TRBJ1-1; D ambiguous. Trimming cost V 2 bases and J 4 bases, with 14 bases left between them. The CDR3 runs 14 residues. The germline V gene encodes CDR1 GTSNPN and CDR2 SVGIG (reference sequence). CDR3 sequence: CAWSHGVGSTEAFF. In DNA, the CDR3 is TGTGCCTGGAGTCACGGGGTCGGCTCCACTGAAGCTTTCTTT.

The V and J genes are TRBV2 and TRBJ1-2; tentatively, D is TRBD1 (6 bases). V lost 4 bases and J lost 5, with 11 bases in between. This CDR3 spans 13 amino acids. Germline loops: CDR1 SNHLY, CDR2 FYNNEI. For the CDR3, the DNA is TGTGCCAGCAGTGGACAGGATATATATGGCTACACCTTC. Encoded protein: CASSGQDIYGYTF.